The sequence of this TCR beta chain was determined in a study of blood T cell repertoires in COVID-19. Only in-frame clones appear in the TCRdb table, and some are missing; sequencing was by immunoSEQ multiplex PCR. The profile shows 95,000 to 100,000 clones, around 85% of them singletons. The V gene's germline CDR1 is SGHNT and CDR2 YENEEA. V trimming: 1 base; J trimming: 0 bases; junction bases outside the gene matches: 9. The CDR3 consists of 20 residues. The chain is built from TRBV11-3 and TRBJ2-1; 13 bases line up with TRBD2. The clonotype was recovered from a woman in her seventies with active or convalescent COVID-19. The sample consisted of peripheral blood. CDR3 amino acids: CASSLGSWTSGRSSYNEQFF. The CDR3 DNA reads TGTGCCAGCAGCTTAGGGTCGTGGACTAGCGGGAGAAGCTCCTACAATGAGCAGTTCTTC.